The 27 T cell receptor beta chains listed next were all sequenced from one sample in a study of long-term antiretroviral therapy in people with HIV (dated by TCRdb to 2021 to 2024). The immunoSEQ hsTCRB v3.0 assay was used at survey level resolution to sequence the TRB variable region. This immuneACCESS table, as held by TCRdb, lists in-frame sequences with V and J called but not all clones. Of the missing ones, under half trace to an unresolved V gene in checked studies; the others have no known cause. For this sample there are tens of thousands of clones; roughly 80% appear just once. The ten top clones hold roughly 4.2% of the sample. This specimen consisted of unsorted PBMCs, obtained about 6.1 years after starting antiretroviral therapy. These receptors all stem from a man aged 30 to 39 with HIV.

This clone occurred once. The chain uses TRBV18 and TRBJ1-1; 9 nucleotides match TRBD1. The CDR3 loop spans 14 amino acids. The junction had 4 bases not matched to a gene; V was cut back by 5 bases and J by 3 bases. Germline V CDR1 and CDR2: KGHSH, LQKENI. The CDR3 DNA is TGTGCCAGCTCAGGGACAGGGTCCCACACTGAAGCTTTCTTT. It specifies CASSGTGSHTEAFF.

The chain couples TRBV21-1 to TRBJ1-5. TRBV21-1 is an annotated pseudogene. The CDR3 extends over 16 amino acids. DNA for the CDR3: TGTGCCAGCAGCAATTTTTTCACTTATAGCAATCAGCCCCAGCATTTT. It is translated as CASSNFFTYSNQPQHF.

The rearrangement links TRBV7-9 to TRBJ1-2, with D perhaps TRBD1 (6 bases). CDR1 is SEHNR and CDR2 is FQNEAQ in the germline V gene (reference sequence). Trimming pared 5 bases from V and 2 bases from J, leaving 15 bases between. The CDR3 is 15 amino acids. For the CDR3, the DNA is TGTGCCAGCAGCCCGGAAGGGGGGTTGAACTATGGCTACACCTTC. Amino acid sequence: CASSPEGGLNYGYTF. Supplemented by reference TRBV7-9 and TRBJ1-2, the full variable domain reads DTGVSQNPRHKITKRGQNVTFRCDPISEHNRLYWYRQTLGQGPEFLTYFQNEAQLEKSRLLSDRFSAERPKGSFSTLEIQRTEQGDSAMYLCASSPEGGLNYGYTFGSGTRLTVV.

This clone was detected a few times. The genes are TRBV5-6 and TRBJ1-2, with D perhaps TRBD1 (6 bases). CDR3 size: 15 residues. Germline lookup yields CDR1 SGHDT and CDR2 YYEEEE. The V end was cut by 4 bases, the J end by 4 bases, with 17 bases between. The CDR3 region is CASSVGTGRSYGYTF. The DNA for the CDR3 is TGTGCCAGCAGCGTAGGAACAGGGCGGAGCTATGGCTACACCTTC.

The rearrangement joins TRBV18 to TRBJ2-3, with D perhaps being TRBD1 or TRBD2 (5 bases each). The germline V and J ends were trimmed by 2 bases and 3 bases, with 12 bases remaining between them. Germline CDR1 and CDR2: KGHSH and LQKENI. The CDR3 has 15 residues. As DNA, the CDR3 is TGTGCCAGCTCACCAGGGGGAGTATGGACAGATACGCAGTATTTT. Amino acids: CASSPGGVWTDTQYF.

The CDR3 spells CASSVWTGLTMNTEAFF. The CDR3 DNA is TGTGCCAGCAGCGTATGGACAGGGTTGACAATGAACACTGAAGCTTTCTTT. The chain combines TRBV7-8 with TRBJ1-1; 8 bases line up with TRBD1. This CDR3 comprises 17 residues. Germline V gene sequence: CDR1 SGHVS, CDR2 FQNEAQ. The V and J ends lost 5 bases and 0 bases, in that order; junction bases with no gene match: 11.

The rearrangement uses TRBV28 and TRBJ2-5, with 9 bases matching TRBD2. Germline V gives CDR1 MDHEN, CDR2 SYDVKM. There are 16 residues in the CDR3. The J segment lost 1 base and the V segment lost 2 bases, leaving 5 bases of the junction unmatched. For the CDR3, the DNA is TGTGCCAGCAGTTTAGCGGGAGGGAGTACCCAAGAGACCCAGTACTTC. This sequence encodes CASSLAGGSTQETQYF.

The V and J genes are TRBV7-9 and TRBJ2-1; TRBD1 aligns across 8 bases. Losses at the gene ends were 8 bases for V and 3 bases for J; bases not matched to a gene: 3. CDR3 length equals 13 residues. Germline CDR1 is SEHNR and CDR2 is FQNEAQ (reference sequence). The CDR3 is CASSQGGYNEQFF. The DNA of the CDR3 is TGTGCCAGCTCACAGGGGGGCTACAATGAGCAGTTCTTC.

J is TRBJ2-5 and V is TRBV18; no clear D gene. Germline assignment: CDR1 KGHSH and CDR2 LQKENI. The CDR3 sequence is 15 residues long. Trimming took 3 bases from V and 2 from J, leaving 13 bases between them. The CDR3, as DNA: TGTGCCAGCTCACCCTATTCCGTCGGGCAAGAGACCCAGTACTTC. It encodes CASSPYSVGQETQYF.

The sample holds a few counts of this clone. V and J are TRBV6-1 and TRBJ1-5; 7 positions agree with TRBD1. Trimming removed 7 bases from V and 0 bases from J; junction bases left unmatched: 6. The CDR3 sequence is 15 residues long. Germline CDR1 MNHNS, CDR2 SASEGT. The CDR3 DNA is TGTGCCAGCAACCGGGGACAGAATAGCAATCAGCCCCAGCATTTT. Encoded protein: CASNRGQNSNQPQHF.

CDR3 bases: TGTGCCAGCAGTTCAGGGGGCCCCTACGAGCAGTACTTC. It codes for CASSSGGPYEQYF. The rearrangement links TRBV6-5 to TRBJ2-7, with 8 bases aligning to TRBD1. Germline values: CDR1 MNHEY, CDR2 SVGAGI. The CDR3 loop spans 13 amino acids. Trimming at V came to 4 bases and at J to 2 bases, leaving 1 base not matched to a gene.

This clone was recorded only once. The V and J genes are TRBV27 and TRBJ2-5; 12 bases align to TRBD1. From germline, CDR1 is MNHEY and CDR2 SMNVEV (reference sequence). Trimming removed 4 bases from V and 4 bases from J; junction bases left unmatched: 4. The CDR3 sequence is 15 residues long. The CDR3 sequence: CASSSGTGGVETQYF. In DNA, the CDR3 is TGTGCCAGCAGTTCCGGGACAGGGGGCGTAGAGACCCAGTACTTC.

The chain couples TRBV6-5 to TRBJ1-6, with 7 bases fitting TRBD1. The CDR3 totals 13 residues. J was trimmed by 5 bases and V by 8 bases; bases with no gene match: 3. Germline V lookup: CDR1 MNHEY, CDR2 SVGAGI. The CDR3 sequence is CASYGTDNSPLHF. The CDR3 region has the DNA TGTGCCAGCTATGGGACAGATAATTCACCCCTCCACTTT.

The gene calls are TRBV7-2 and TRBJ2-4; 13 bases match TRBD2. V lost 5 bases and J lost 7; bases outside the gene matches: 17. This CDR3 spans 19 amino acids. The germline V gene has CDR1 SGHTA and CDR2 FQGNSA. CDR3 amino acids: CASSNTSGRALSAVNIQYF. The CDR3 DNA reads as TGTGCCAGCAGCAACACTAGCGGGAGGGCCTTATCCGCTGTGAACATTCAGTACTTC.

V is TRBV28 and J is TRBJ2-1; 9 positions agree with TRBD2. Germline CDR1 is MDHEN and CDR2 is SYDVKM. Trimming cost V 9 bases and J 9 bases; bases outside gene matches: 3. CDR3 size: 11 residues. CDR3 in amino acids: CASIAGVEQFF. The CDR3 bases are TGTGCCAGTATAGCGGGAGTTGAGCAGTTCTTC.

The table lists this clone with a count of one. V is TRBV7-2 and J is TRBJ2-1; D is undetermined. Germline V CDR1 and CDR2: SGHTA, FQGNSA. Trimming removed 5 bases at V and 6 bases at J, with 14 bases between. The CDR3 has 14 residues. The DNA for the CDR3 is TGTGCCAGCAGCCGAACTATGATAGGCAATGAGCAGTTCTTC. The encoded protein is CASSRTMIGNEQFF.

The chain couples TRBV4-3 to TRBJ1-3; tentatively, D is TRBD1 (6 bases). This CDR3 comprises 15 residues. Trimming pared 0 bases from V and 5 bases from J, leaving 11 bases between. Germline CDR1 reads LGHNA; CDR2 reads YSLEER. CDR3 DNA: TGCGCCAGCAGCCAAGACAGTGGACAGCGAAACACCATATATTTT. Residues: CASSQDSGQRNTIYF.

The gene calls are TRBV6-5 and TRBJ2-5; tentatively, D is TRBD2 (6 bases). The V gene lost 6 bases and the J gene lost 5 bases, with 19 bases spanning the gap. Germline V gives CDR1 MNHEY, CDR2 SVGAGI. The CDR3 spans 15 residues. This chain's CDR3 is CASSPGLLGLETQYF. The CDR3 DNA follows: TGTGCCAGCAGCCCGGGACTCCTAGGGTTGGAGACCCAGTACTTC.

CDR3 loop: CASSFGADYTDTQYF. The CDR3 bases are TGTGCCAGCAGTTTCGGGGCCGACTACACAGATACGCAGTATTTT. The rearrangement joins TRBV28 to TRBJ2-3, with D perhaps given as TRBD1 or TRBD2 (5 bases each). The V end was cut by 3 bases, the J end by 2 bases, with 12 bases between. This CDR3 has 15 amino acids. CDR1 and CDR2 from the germline V gene are MDHEN and SYDVKM.

The chain joins TRBV19 to TRBJ2-7, with D perhaps being TRBD1 or TRBD2 (5 bases each). Between the trimmed V and J ends, which lost 2 bases and 0 bases, there was a span of 14 bases. The CDR3 is 16 residues long. Looked up from germline, CDR1 is LNHDA and CDR2 is SQIVND (reference sequence). DNA for the CDR3: TGTGCCAGTAGTATACAGGCAGGGAGAAGCTCCTACGAGCAGTACTTC. Amino acid sequence: CASSIQAGRSSYEQYF.

The rearrangement uses TRBV6-1 and TRBJ1-2; D might be TRBD1 (5 bases). Per the germline V gene, CDR1 is MNHNS and CDR2 is SASEGT. Trimming removed 7 bases at V and 4 bases at J, with 16 bases between. The CDR3 has 14 amino acids. CDR3 amino acids: CASTGTLQGYGYTF. CDR3 sequence (DNA): TGTGCCAGCACCGGGACCCTTCAAGGCTATGGCTACACCTTC.

V gene TRBV4-3 combines with J gene TRBJ1-3, with TRBD1 as a possible D gene (6 bases). There are 15 residues in the CDR3. CDR1 LGHNA and CDR2 YSLEER come from the germline V gene. The V end lost 4 bases, the J end lost 2 bases, and 12 bases lay between the germline ends. CDR3: CASSRGGATGNTIYF. The CDR3 nucleotides read TGCGCCAGCAGCCGCGGGGGGGCGACTGGAAACACCATATATTTT.

The chain couples TRBV10-3 to TRBJ1-1; D is perhaps TRBD1 (5 bases). This CDR3 is 16 amino acids long. Germline lookup yields CDR1 ENHRY and CDR2 SYGVKD. V lost 2 bases and J 4 bases, leaving 17 bases between the germline ends. The CDR3 sequence: CAISEGGAGLLTEAFF. The CDR3 nucleotides are TGTGCCATCAGTGAGGGGGGAGCCGGTTTGCTCACTGAAGCTTTCTTT.

This sequence joins TRBV11-1 and TRBJ1-2; D uncertain. CDR3 length: 13 residues. Trimming stripped 1 base from V and 2 bases from J, with 5 bases between. Germline assignment: CDR1 SGHAT and CDR2 FQDESV (reference sequence). CDR3 amino acids: CASSLGENYGYTF. Here the CDR3 DNA reads TGTGCCAGCAGCTTAGGGGAAAACTATGGCTACACCTTC.

In DNA, the CDR3 is TGTGCCAGCGGACGACAGGGGCCCTACGAGCAGTACTTC. Its translation is CASGRQGPYEQYF. The gene calls are TRBV5-6 and TRBJ2-7; 8 bases are a match to TRBD1. The CDR3 is 13 amino acids. Germline CDR1 is SGHDT and CDR2 is YYEEEE. J was trimmed by 2 bases and V by 7 bases; bases with no gene match: 5.

This clone has only a few counts. In DNA, the CDR3 is TGTGCCAGCAGCTGGGGGGACAGTTCCTACGAGCAGTACTTC. Translated, it gives CASSWGDSSYEQYF. V gene TRBV7-9 combines with J gene TRBJ2-7, with D tentatively TRBD1 (7 bases). V was pared by 4 bases and J by 1 base, with 11 bases between. The CDR3 runs to 14 residues. CDR1 and CDR2 from the germline V gene are SEHNR and FQNEAQ (reference sequence).

This clone came up once. V is TRBV18 and J is TRBJ2-7, with TRBD2 matching over 7 bases. The CDR3 spans 13 residues. V lost 2 bases and J lost 5; bases outside the gene matches: 3. Germline lookup yields CDR1 KGHSH and CDR2 LQKENI. CDR3 amino acids: CASSPTSDDEQYF. Written as DNA, the CDR3 is TGTGCCAGCTCACCAACTAGCGACGACGAGCAGTACTTC. The complete variable domain, with remaining parts taken from reference TRBV18 and TRBJ2-7, reads NAGVMQNPRHLVRRRGQEARLRCSPMKGHSHVYWYRQLPEEGLKFMVYLQKENIIDESGMPKERFSAEFPKEGPSILRIQQVVRGDSAAYFCASSPTSDDEQYFGPGTRLTVT.